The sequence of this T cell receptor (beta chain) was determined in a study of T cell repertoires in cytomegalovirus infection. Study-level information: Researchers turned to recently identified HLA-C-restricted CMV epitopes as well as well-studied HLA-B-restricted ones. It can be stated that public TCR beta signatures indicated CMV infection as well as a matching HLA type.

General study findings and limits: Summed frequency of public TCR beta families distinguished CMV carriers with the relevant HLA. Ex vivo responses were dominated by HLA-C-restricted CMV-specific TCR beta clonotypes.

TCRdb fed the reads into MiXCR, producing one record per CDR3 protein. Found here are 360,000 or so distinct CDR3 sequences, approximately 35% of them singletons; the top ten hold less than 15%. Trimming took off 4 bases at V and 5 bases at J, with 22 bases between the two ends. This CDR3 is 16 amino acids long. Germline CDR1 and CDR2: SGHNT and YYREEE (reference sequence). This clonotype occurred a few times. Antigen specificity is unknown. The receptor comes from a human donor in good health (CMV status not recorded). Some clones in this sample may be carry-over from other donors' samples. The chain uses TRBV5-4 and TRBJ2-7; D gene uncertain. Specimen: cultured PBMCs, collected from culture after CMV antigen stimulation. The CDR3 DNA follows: TGTGCCAGCAGCCGATCAACGGTACGAAGCCTGAACGAGCAGTACTTC. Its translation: CASSRSTVRSLNEQYF.